This T cell receptor (beta chain) was obtained from a study of PD-1 blockade in classical Hodgkin lymphoma. Whole-study findings and limits: At C4D1, TCR diversity had climbed significantly for CD4+ cells, though not for CD8+ cells.

Sample time point: cycle 4 day 1 (C4D1), after 6 weeks of nivolumab. With no exception, relapse followed autologous stem cell transplantation in all patients, and brentuximab vedotin exposure varied. Data came from immunoSEQ multiplex PCR; TCRdb stores just in-frame clones and leaves some out. The sample contains almost 95,000 clones, about 83% of which appear only once. As regards this clone: Its antigen is not known.

Trimming took off 4 bases at V and 7 bases at J, with 13 bases between the two ends. Germline-derived CDR1 and CDR2 are MDHEN and SYDVKM. CDR3 length: 14 residues. The gene calls are TRBV28 and TRBJ1-4, with D possibly being TRBD1 (6 bases). The specimen was peripheral blood mononuclear cells (PBMCs), collected before the fourth cycle of nivolumab. The sequence was collected from a human donor with classical Hodgkin lymphoma. For the CDR3, the DNA is TGTGCCAGCAGTTCCGGGACAATGAGTGAAAAACTGTTTTTT. Translated: CASSSGTMSEKLFF.